This T cell receptor (beta chain) was recovered during a study of OX40 agonist ivuxolimab in advanced cancers. Study overall: Every 2 weeks, patients got intravenous ivuxolimab at one of six dose levels (0.01-10 mg/kg). Patients assigned to dose escalation were diagnosed with hepatocellular carcinoma, melanoma, renal cell or head and neck cancer.

Profiling relied on immunoSEQ multiplex PCR, and the TCRdb table lists in-frame clones only, not all of them. The sample has tens of thousands of clones, over 65% seen once. Peripheral blood came from all dose cohorts at three timepoints. This sequence was found in an adult with an advanced solid tumor such as melanoma, head and neck, liver or kidney cancer. The sample was CD4+ or CD8+ T cells sorted from blood, taken in a trial of the OX40 agonist ivuxolimab.

The CDR3 loop reads CAISVKGAHTEAFF. DNA of the CDR3: TGTGCCATCAGTGTCAAGGGGGCACACACTGAAGCTTTCTTT. The chain links TRBV10-3 to TRBJ1-1, with 7 nucleotides matching TRBD1. The CDR3 contains 14 residues. Unmatched junction bases numbered 5, after V lost 4 bases and J lost 3 bases. Germline-derived CDR1 and CDR2 are ENHRY and SYGVKD.